The source of this TCR beta chain is a study of shared clonotypes between healthy human individuals. The assay used deep level. Measured with immunoSEQ multiplex PCR; TCRdb has only the in-frame clones, and not every one. The profile shows under 2,500,000 clones, approximately 94% of them singletons. The CDR3 extends over 15 amino acids. CDR1 is SGHDT, CDR2 YYEEEE, per germline. After removal of 2 bases from V and 3 bases from J, the junction contained 5 bases not matched to a gene. The sequencing input was naive CD4+ T cells sorted from blood. Subset denoted: CD45RA+ positively selected. The chain carries TRBV5-6 and TRBJ1-2, with 9 bases aligning to TRBD1. The receptor was derived from a man aged 18 to 29 in good health. The CDR3 coding sequence is TGTGCCAGCAGCTTTCGACAGGGGGTTGACTATGGCTACACCTTC. Translation: CASSFRQGVDYGYTF.